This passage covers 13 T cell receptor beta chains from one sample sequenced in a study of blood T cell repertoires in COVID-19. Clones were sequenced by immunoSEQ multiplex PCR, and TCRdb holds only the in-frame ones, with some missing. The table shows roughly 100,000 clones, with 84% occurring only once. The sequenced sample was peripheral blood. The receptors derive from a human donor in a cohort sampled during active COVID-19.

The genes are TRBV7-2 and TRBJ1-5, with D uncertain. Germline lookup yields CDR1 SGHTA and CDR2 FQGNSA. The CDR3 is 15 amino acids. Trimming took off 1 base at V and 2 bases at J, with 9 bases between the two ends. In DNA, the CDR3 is TGTGCCAGCAGCTTAGATTCGGGTGGCAATCAGCCCCAGCATTTT. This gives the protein CASSLDSGGNQPQHF.

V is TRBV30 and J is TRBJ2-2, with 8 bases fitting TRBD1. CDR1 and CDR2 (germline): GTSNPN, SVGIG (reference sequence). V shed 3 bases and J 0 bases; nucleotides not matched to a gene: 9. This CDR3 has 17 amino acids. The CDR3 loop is CAWRRQGARSNTGELFF. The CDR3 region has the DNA TGTGCCTGGAGGCGGCAGGGGGCTCGGTCGAACACCGGGGAGCTGTTTTTT.

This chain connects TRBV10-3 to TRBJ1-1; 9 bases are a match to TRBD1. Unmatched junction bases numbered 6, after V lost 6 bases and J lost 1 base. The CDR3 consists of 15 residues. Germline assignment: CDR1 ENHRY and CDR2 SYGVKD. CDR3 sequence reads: CAISNPGQGNTEAFF. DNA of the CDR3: TGTGCCATCAGCAACCCGGGACAGGGGAACACTGAAGCTTTCTTT.

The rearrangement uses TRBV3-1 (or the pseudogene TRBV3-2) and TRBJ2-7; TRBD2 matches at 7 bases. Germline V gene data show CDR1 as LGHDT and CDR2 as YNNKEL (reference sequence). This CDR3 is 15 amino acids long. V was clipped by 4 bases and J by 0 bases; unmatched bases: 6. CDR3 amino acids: CASSPSGSSSYEQYF. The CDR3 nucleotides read TGTGCCAGCAGCCCTAGCGGCTCGAGCTCCTACGAGCAGTACTTC.

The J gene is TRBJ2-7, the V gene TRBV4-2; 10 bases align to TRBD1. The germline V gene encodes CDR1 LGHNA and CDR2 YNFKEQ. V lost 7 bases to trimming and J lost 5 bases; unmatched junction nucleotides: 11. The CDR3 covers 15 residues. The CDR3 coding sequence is TGTGCCAGCAAACAAGGCCGGGACAGGGGCGACGAGCAGTACTTC. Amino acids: CASKQGRDRGDEQYF.

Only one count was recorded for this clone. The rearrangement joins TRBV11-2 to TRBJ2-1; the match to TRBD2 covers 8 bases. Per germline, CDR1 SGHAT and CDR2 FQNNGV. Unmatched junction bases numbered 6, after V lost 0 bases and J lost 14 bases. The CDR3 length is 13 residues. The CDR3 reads CASSLEAGAGEFF. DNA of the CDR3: TGTGCCAGCAGCTTAGAAGCGGGGGCCGGAGAGTTCTTC. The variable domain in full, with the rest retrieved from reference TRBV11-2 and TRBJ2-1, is EAGVAQSPRYKIIEKRQSVAFWCNPISGHATLYWYQQILGQGPKLLIQFQNNGVVDDSQLPKDRFSAERLKGVDSTLKIQPAKLEDSAVYLCASSLEAGAGEFFGPGTRLTVL.

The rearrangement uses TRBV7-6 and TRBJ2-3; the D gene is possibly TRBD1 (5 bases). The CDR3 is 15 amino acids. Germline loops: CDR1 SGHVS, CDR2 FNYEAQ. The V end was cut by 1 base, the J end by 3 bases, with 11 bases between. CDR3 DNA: TGTGCCAGCAGCTTAGGTTGGGGCCAGACAGATACGCAGTATTTT. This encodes CASSLGWGQTDTQYF.

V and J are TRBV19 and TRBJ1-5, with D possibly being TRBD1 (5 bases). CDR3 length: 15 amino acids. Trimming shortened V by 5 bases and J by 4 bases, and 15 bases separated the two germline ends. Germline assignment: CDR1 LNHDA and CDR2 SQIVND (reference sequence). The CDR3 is CASSGGGGVNQPQHF. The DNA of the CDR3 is TGTGCCAGTAGTGGGGGGGGAGGGGTGAATCAGCCCCAGCATTTT. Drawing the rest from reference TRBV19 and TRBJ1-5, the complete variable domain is DGGITQSPKYLFRKEGQNVTLSCEQNLNHDAMYWYRQDPGQGLRLIYYSQIVNDFQKGDIAEGYSVSREKKESFPLTVTSAQKNPTAFYLCASSGGGGVNQPQHFGDGTRLSIL.

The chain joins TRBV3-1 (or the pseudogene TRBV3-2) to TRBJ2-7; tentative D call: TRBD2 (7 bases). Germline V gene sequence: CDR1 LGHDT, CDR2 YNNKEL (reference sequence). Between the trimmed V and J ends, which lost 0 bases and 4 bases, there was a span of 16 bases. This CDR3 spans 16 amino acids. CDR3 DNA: TGTGCCAGCAGCCAAGATTGGGGCGGGGGCGGATACGAGCAGTACTTC. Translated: CASSQDWGGGGYEQYF.

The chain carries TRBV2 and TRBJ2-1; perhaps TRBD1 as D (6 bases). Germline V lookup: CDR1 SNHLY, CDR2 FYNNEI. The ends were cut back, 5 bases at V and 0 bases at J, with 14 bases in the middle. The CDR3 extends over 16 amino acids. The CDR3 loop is CASSRGWDLSYNEQFF. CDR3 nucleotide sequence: TGTGCCAGCAGTAGGGGGTGGGATCTCTCCTACAATGAGCAGTTCTTC.

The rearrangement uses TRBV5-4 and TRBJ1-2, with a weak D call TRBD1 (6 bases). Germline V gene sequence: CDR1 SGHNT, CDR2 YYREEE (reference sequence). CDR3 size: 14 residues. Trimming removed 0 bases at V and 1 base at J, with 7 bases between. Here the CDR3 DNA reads TGTGCCAGCAGCTTGGAACAGGGTAACTATGGCTACACCTTC. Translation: CASSLEQGNYGYTF.

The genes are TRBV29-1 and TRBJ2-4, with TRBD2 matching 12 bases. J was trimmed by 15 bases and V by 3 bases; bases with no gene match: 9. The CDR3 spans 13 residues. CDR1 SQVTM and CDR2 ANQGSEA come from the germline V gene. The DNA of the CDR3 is TGCAGCGTTGAGACAGCCCTAGCGGGGGGGCGGTACTTC. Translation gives CSVETALAGGRYF.

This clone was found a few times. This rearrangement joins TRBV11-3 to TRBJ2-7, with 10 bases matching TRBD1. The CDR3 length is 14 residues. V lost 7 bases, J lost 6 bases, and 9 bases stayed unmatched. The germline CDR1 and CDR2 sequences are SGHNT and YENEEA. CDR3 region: CASTPRDRGPEQYF. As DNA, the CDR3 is TGTGCCAGCACCCCCCGGGACAGGGGACCCGAGCAGTACTTC.